This T cell receptor (beta chain) was recorded in a study of technical replicates of blood from a handful of donors. Only in-frame clones appear in the TCRdb table, and some are missing; sequencing was by immunoSEQ multiplex PCR. The data show tens of thousands of clones, with 93% seen just once and less than 4.5% held by the top ten. The CDR3 sequence is 11 residues long. This sequence originates from a human donor in good health. Some clones in this sample may be carry-over from other donors' samples. The chain employs TRBV21-1 and TRBJ2-7; the DNA was not compared with TRBD2, the D call given in the table. TRBV21-1 is shown as a pseudogene. Sequences were obtained from PBMCs. CDR3 sequence (DNA): TGTGCCAGCAGCAAAGAAGCGGAGCAGTACTTC. Its translation is CASSKEAEQYF.